This T cell receptor (beta chain) was documented in a study of blood T cell repertoires in COVID-19. Study details: Samples taken during acute and convalescent COVID-19 were collected in the United States, Italy and Spain. PBMCs, B-cell-depleted T cells, or T cells provided the cDNA or gDNA that made up the material.

How the authors handled the data: The assay estimated nucleated cells by amplifying reference gene primers. Profiling relied on immunoSEQ multiplex PCR, and the TCRdb table lists in-frame clones only, not all of them. V, J and clone size are those of that table, while D and trimming were read from the DNA. The sample lists 150,000 to 200,000 clones; around 83% were seen once. This clone was observed once. CDR3 length equals 13 residues. Trimming left V 2 bases short and J 0 bases short, with 4 bases between. The germline gives CDR1 MNHNS, CDR2 SASEGT. Sequenced material: peripheral blood. This chain connects TRBV6-1 to TRBJ1-1, with D unresolved. The clonotype comes from a woman in her 70s who had recovered from COVID-19. CDR3 amino acids: CASSEIVNTEAFF. CDR3 in DNA: TGTGCCAGCAGTGAAATAGTGAACACTGAAGCTTTCTTT.